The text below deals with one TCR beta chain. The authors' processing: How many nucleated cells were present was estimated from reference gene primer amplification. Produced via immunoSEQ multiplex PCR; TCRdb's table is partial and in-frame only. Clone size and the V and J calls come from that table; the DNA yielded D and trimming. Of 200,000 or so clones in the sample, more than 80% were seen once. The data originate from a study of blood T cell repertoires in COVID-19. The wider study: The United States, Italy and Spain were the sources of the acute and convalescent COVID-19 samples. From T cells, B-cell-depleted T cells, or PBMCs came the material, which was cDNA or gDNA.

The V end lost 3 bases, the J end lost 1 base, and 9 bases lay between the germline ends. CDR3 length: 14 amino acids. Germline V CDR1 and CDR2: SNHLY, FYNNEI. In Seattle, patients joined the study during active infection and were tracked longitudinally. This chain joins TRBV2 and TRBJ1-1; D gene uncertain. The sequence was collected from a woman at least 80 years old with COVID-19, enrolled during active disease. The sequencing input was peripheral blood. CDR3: CASSDRRGNTEAFF. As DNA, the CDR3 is TGTGCCAGCAGTGATCGGCGGGGGAACACTGAAGCTTTCTTT.